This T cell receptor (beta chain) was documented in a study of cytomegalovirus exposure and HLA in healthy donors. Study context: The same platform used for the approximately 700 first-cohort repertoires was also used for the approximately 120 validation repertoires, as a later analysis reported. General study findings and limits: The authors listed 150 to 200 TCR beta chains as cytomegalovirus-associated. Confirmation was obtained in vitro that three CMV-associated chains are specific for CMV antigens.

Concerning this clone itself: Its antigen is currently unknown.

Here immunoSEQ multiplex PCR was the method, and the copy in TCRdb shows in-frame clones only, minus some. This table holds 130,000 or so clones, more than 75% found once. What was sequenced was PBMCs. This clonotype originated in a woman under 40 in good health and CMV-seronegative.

The CDR3 DNA reads as TGTGCCAGTACCCGGGACAAGGCTGGGCCCCAGCATTTT. It translates to CASTRDKAGPQHF. V usage is TRBV19 and J usage is TRBJ1-5, with D tentatively TRBD1 (6 bases). This CDR3 contains 13 residues. The germline V gene has CDR1 LNHDA and CDR2 SQIVND (reference sequence). V lost 7 bases and J 9 bases, leaving 16 bases between the germline ends.